Listed below are T cell receptor beta chains from one sample, sequenced in a study of OX40 agonist ivuxolimab in advanced cancers. Measured with immunoSEQ multiplex PCR; TCRdb has only the in-frame clones, and not every one. The sample includes 30,000 to 35,000 clones, roughly 90% of them seen just once. Sample: CD4+ or CD8+ T cells sorted from blood, taken in a trial of the OX40 agonist ivuxolimab. All receptors derive from an adult with an advanced solid tumor such as melanoma, head and neck, liver or kidney cancer. CDR3s include the opening cysteine and the closing phenylalanine or tryptophan. The D gene is left open where the match is weak. Expanded clones get a size class; other rows say once, few or many, or leave the size out.

J: TRBJ2-3
size: NA
D: NA
V: TRBV7-8
DNA: TGTGCCAGCAGCTTATCGTTAGATGCAGATACGCAGTATTTT
CDR3: CASSLSLDADTQYF

J: TRBJ2-7
size: once
D: TRBD2
V: TRBV4-2
DNA: TGTGCCAGCAGCCCCGGTTGGACTAGCGGGGAGGCTTACGAGCAGTACTTC
CDR3: CASSPGWTSGEAYEQYF

J: TRBJ2-1
size: NA
D: TRBD2
V: TRBV15
DNA: TGTGCCACCAGCGGGGGAGCGGGAGCTTTCTACAATGAGCAGTTCTTC
CDR3: CATSGGAGAFYNEQFF

J: TRBJ2-7
size: NA
D: TRBD1
V: TRBV11-3
DNA: TGTGCCAGCAGCTCCGGGACAGGGGTCGAGCAGTACTTC
CDR3: CASSSGTGVEQYF

J: TRBJ2-7
size: NA
D: NA
V: TRBV4-1
DNA: TGCGCCAGCAGCCAAGAGGGACGGTCCTACGAGCAGTACTTC
CDR3: CASSQEGRSYEQYF

J: TRBJ1-1
size: NA
D: TRBD1
V: TRBV7-9
DNA: TGTGCCAGCCAGGGACAGGGTTTGAACACTGAAGCTTTCTTT
CDR3: CASQGQGLNTEAFF

J: TRBJ1-2
size: NA
D: TRBD1
V: TRBV25-1
DNA: TGTGCCAGCAGTGAATCCCCGGCAGGGGGCAACTATGGCTACACCTTC
CDR3: CASSESPAGGNYGYTF

J: TRBJ1-2
size: NA
D: NA
V: TRBV28
DNA: TGTGCCAGCAGTTCGGGACCGATCCTCCCCGGCTACACCTTC
CDR3: CASSSGPILPGYTF

J: TRBJ2-7
size: NA
D: NA
V: TRBV5-5
DNA: TGTGCCAGCAGCTTGGTACGGCGCGAGCAGTACTTC
CDR3: CASSLVRREQYF

J: TRBJ2-3
size: NA
D: NA
V: TRBV5-4
DNA: TGTGCCAGCCCTGGGGGGGGCCGCCTCACAGATACGCAGTATTTT
CDR3: CASPGGGRLTDTQYF

J: TRBJ2-5
size: NA
D: NA
V: TRBV29-1
DNA: TGCAGCGCCTTCCAAGAGACCCAGTACTTC
CDR3: CSAFQETQYF

J: TRBJ2-7
size: NA
D: NA
V: TRBV5-6
DNA: TGTGCCAGCAGCTTGTGGGCTCCCCCCTACGAGCAGTACTTC
CDR3: CASSLWAPPYEQYF

J: TRBJ2-7
size: NA
D: TRBD1
V: TRBV6-5
DNA: TGTGCCAGCAGTTCAGGACAGGGTTGGAACGAGCAGTACTTC
CDR3: CASSSGQGWNEQYF

J: TRBJ1-5
size: NA
D: NA
V: TRBV28
DNA: TGTGCCAGCAGCCCAACAGTCAGCAATCAGCCCCAGCATTTT
CDR3: CASSPTVSNQPQHF

J: TRBJ1-2
size: NA
D: NA
V: TRBV2
DNA: TGTGCCAGCAGTGAAGGCGTCAGCCTCTATGGCTACACCTTC
CDR3: CASSEGVSLYGYTF

J: TRBJ1-5
size: few
D: TRBD1
V: TRBV2
DNA: TGTGCCAGCAGTGGACAGGGTTTAGCCCTTAATCAGCCCCAGCATTTT
CDR3: CASSGQGLALNQPQHF

J: TRBJ2-1
size: NA
D: TRBD2
V: TRBV27
DNA: TGTGCCAGCAGTTCTCCAGCGGGGGGCTTCAATGAGCAGTTCTTC
CDR3: CASSSPAGGFNEQFF

J: TRBJ2-1
size: NA
D: NA
V: TRBV5-6
DNA: TGTGCCAGCAGCTCCTTTTCCGGCTACAATGAGCAGTTCTTC
CDR3: CASSSFSGYNEQFF

J: TRBJ2-1
size: NA
D: TRBD2
V: TRBV5-1
DNA: TGCGCCAGCAGCTTGTCACAGGGGGGACTAGCGGGATACAATGAGCAGTTCTTC
CDR3: CASSLSQGGLAGYNEQFF

J: TRBJ2-7
size: NA
D: NA
V: TRBV29-1
DNA: TGCAGCGTGGGAGGGACAGCCCAGGTCTACGAGCAGTACTTC
CDR3: CSVGGTAQVYEQYF

J: TRBJ2-4
size: NA
D: NA
V: TRBV25-1
DNA: TGTGCCAGCAGTGGGGACTTGGGACCCCGAGGAACTCAGTACTTC
CDR3: CASSGDLGPRGTQYF

J: TRBJ2-5
size: NA
D: NA
V: TRBV27
DNA: TGTGCCAGCAGGGGCCTTGAAGAGACCCAGTACTTC
CDR3: CASRGLEETQYF

J: TRBJ2-1
size: NA
D: NA
V: TRBV6-6
DNA: TGTGCCAGCAGGGGGCAACCCTCCTACAATGAGCAGTTCTTC
CDR3: CASRGQPSYNEQFF

J: TRBJ1-2
size: NA
D: TRBD1
V: TRBV19
DNA: TGTGCCAGTAGTCTTACCGGGACAGTAACTAACTATGGCTACACCTTC
CDR3: CASSLTGTVTNYGYTF

J: TRBJ1-1
size: NA
D: NA
V: TRBV6-4
DNA: TGTGCCAGCAGTGTTGCAACGAACACTGAAGCTTTCTTT
CDR3: CASSVATNTEAFF

J: TRBJ2-1
size: NA
D: TRBD2
V: TRBV5-1
DNA: TGCGCCAGCAGCTACGGCCCCCTTGCGGGAGACTTAAATGAGCAGTTCTTC
CDR3: CASSYGPLAGDLNEQFF

J: TRBJ1-4
size: once
D: NA
V: TRBV19
DNA: TGTGCCAGTAGTATTACGGGTTACGGTGAAAAACTGTTTTTT
CDR3: CASSITGYGEKLFF

J: TRBJ2-7
size: NA
D: NA
V: TRBV28
DNA: TGTGCCAGCAGCTTTTGGCCGCCAAGAGATTACGAGCAGTACTTC
CDR3: CASSFWPPRDYEQYF

J: TRBJ2-7
size: NA
D: NA
V: TRBV9
DNA: TGTGCCAGCAGCGTAACCAGCGTGGCGGCCGAGCAGTACTTC
CDR3: CASSVTSVAAEQYF

J: TRBJ2-2
size: NA
D: TRBD2
V: TRBV29-1
DNA: TGCAGCGTTGAAGTTGACGGGGGGGCCGTCGGGGAGCTGTTTTTT
CDR3: CSVEVDGGAVGELFF

J: TRBJ2-2
size: NA
D: NA
V: TRBV7-2
DNA: TGTGCCAGCAGCTTCAGGGGGGACTGGGCCGGGGAGCTGTTTTTT
CDR3: CASSFRGDWAGELFF

J: TRBJ1-4
size: NA
D: NA
V: TRBV19
DNA: TGTGCCAGTACCGATGCCGGAAGTGAAAAACTGTTTTTT
CDR3: CASTDAGSEKLFF

J: TRBJ2-7
size: few
D: NA
V: TRBV19
DNA: TGTGCCAGTAGTATGTCAGGTTCCTACGAGCAGTACTTC
CDR3: CASSMSGSYEQYF

J: TRBJ2-3
size: NA
D: TRBD2
V: TRBV2
DNA: TGTGCCAGCTCGGAGGTACTAGCGCTGGGCACAGATACGCAGTATTTT
CDR3: CASSEVLALGTDTQYF

J: TRBJ2-1
size: NA
D: TRBD2
V: TRBV27
DNA: TGTGCCAGCAGTTTATCTGCGGGGTTTGTAACAGCCCCGGGACTAGGGGCCTACAATGAGCAGTTCTTC
CDR3: CASSLSAGFVTAPGLGAYNEQFF

J: TRBJ2-3
size: NA
D: NA
V: TRBV19
DNA: TGTGCCAGCAGCCCGGGGTATAGCACAGATACGCAGTATTTT
CDR3: CASSPGYSTDTQYF

J: TRBJ2-2
size: NA
D: TRBD1
V: TRBV7-9
DNA: TGTGCCAGCAGCTTATTTACAGGGGGCATCACCGGGGAGCTGTTTTTT
CDR3: CASSLFTGGITGELFF

J: TRBJ2-2
size: NA
D: NA
V: TRBV4-1
DNA: TGCGCCAGCAGCCAAGGACCCCTTATTTTCGGGGAGCTGTTTTTT
CDR3: CASSQGPLIFGELFF

J: TRBJ2-5
size: NA
D: NA
V: TRBV5-4
DNA: TGTGCCAGCAGCTCGGGATACCAAGAGACCCAGTACTTC
CDR3: CASSSGYQETQYF

J: TRBJ2-2
size: NA
D: NA
V: TRBV29-1
DNA: TGCAGCGTCGAAGAAGAGATCTCGAGGGAGCTGTTTTTT
CDR3: CSVEEEISRELFF

J: TRBJ2-1
size: once
D: NA
V: TRBV9
DNA: TGTGCCAGCAGCCACCCGGCGGGCATATACAATGAGCAGTTCTTC
CDR3: CASSHPAGIYNEQFF

J: TRBJ1-6
size: NA
D: NA
V: TRBV5-4
DNA: TGTGCCAGCACCCTCGAGGGGAAACCCCTCCACTTT
CDR3: CASTLEGKPLHF

J: TRBJ1-4
size: NA
D: TRBD1
V: TRBV27
DNA: TGTGCCAGCAGTTCAAGACAGGGGGCGGGAAAACTGTTTTTT
CDR3: CASSSRQGAGKLFF

J: TRBJ2-5
size: NA
D: NA
V: TRBV4-1
DNA: TGCGCCAGCAGCCAAGATCTGGGGCCTTTCCAAGAGACCCAGTACTTC
CDR3: CASSQDLGPFQETQYF

J: TRBJ2-1
size: once
D: NA
V: TRBV27
DNA: TGTGCCAGCGCCCTATCGATCATATTTTACAATGAGCAGTTCTTC
CDR3: CASALSIIFYNEQFF

J: TRBJ1-2
size: NA
D: NA
V: TRBV6-4
DNA: TGTGCCAGCAGTGACTCTAAAAAAGGGCCCCATTATGATGGCTACACCTTC
CDR3: CASSDSKKGPHYDGYTF

J: TRBJ2-7
size: NA
D: NA
V: TRBV4-2
DNA: TGTGCCAGCAGCCAGACGACTACTACGATCTACGAGCAGTACTTC
CDR3: CASSQTTTTIYEQYF

J: TRBJ2-3
size: NA
D: NA
V: TRBV18
DNA: TGTGCCAGCTCACCCTGGCAGCTGAGCACAGATACGCAGTATTTT
CDR3: CASSPWQLSTDTQYF

J: TRBJ1-2
size: NA
D: TRBD1
V: TRBV19
DNA: TGTGCCAGCCAGACAGGGAACTATGGCTACACCTTC
CDR3: CASQTGNYGYTF

J: TRBJ2-1
size: NA
D: NA
V: TRBV9
DNA: TGTGCCAGCAGCGTAGATGGAGGCTACAATGAGCAGTTCTTC
CDR3: CASSVDGGYNEQFF

J: TRBJ2-1
size: NA
D: TRBD2
V: TRBV7-9
DNA: TGTGCCAGCAGCTTAGTTAAGGCGGGAGGAGCCTACAATGAGCAGTTCTTC
CDR3: CASSLVKAGGAYNEQFF